This passage covers 10 T cell receptor beta chains from one sample sequenced in a study of memory CD4+ T cells and cytomegalovirus serostatus. The sort gate was single viable CD3+CD4+CD8-CD45RO+ cells for memory CD4+ T cells. Some clones are missing from TCRdb's copy, which holds only in-frame ones; the method was immunoSEQ multiplex PCR. In the table there are 50,000 to 70,000 clones, 70% to 80% of which are singletons. Sequencing was carried out using memory CD4+ T cells from blood. The receptor set was obtained from an adult in good health and CMV-seronegative.

The chain recombines TRBV5-1 with TRBJ1-1; D is perhaps TRBD1 (6 bases). The CDR3 is made up of 14 amino acids. V lost 0 bases to trimming and J lost 8 bases, with 14 bases between them. Germline V gene lookup returns CDR1 SGHRS and CDR2 YFSETQ. The CDR3 is CASSLESGQFEAFF. The CDR3 DNA reads as TGCGCCAGCAGCTTGGAGTCCGGACAGTTCGAAGCTTTCTTT.

The rearrangement joins TRBV2 to TRBJ1-5; D is perhaps TRBD1 (5 bases). Germline V gene sequence: CDR1 SNHLY, CDR2 FYNNEI. This CDR3 comprises 13 residues. V gave up 4 bases and J gave up 5 bases, with 9 bases separating them. CDR3 nucleotides: TGTGCCAGCAGTGGGGGGGGATATCAGCCCCAGCATTTT. Its protein product is CASSGGGYQPQHF.

The genes are TRBV19 and TRBJ1-1; D gene ambiguous. Germline lookup yields CDR1 LNHDA and CDR2 SQIVND (reference sequence). V was clipped by 11 bases and J by 5 bases, with 9 bases between them. This CDR3 spans 10 amino acids. This chain's CDR3 is CASFGTEAFF. The CDR3 bases are TGTGCCTCATTCGGGACTGAAGCTTTCTTT.

This chain connects TRBV5-1 to TRBJ1-1; no clear D. Germline CDR1 is SGHRS and CDR2 is YFSETQ. Trimming took off 1 base at V and 5 bases at J, with 9 bases between the two ends. This CDR3 has 13 amino acids. CDR3 nucleotides: TGCGCCAGCAGCTTGACGGGGTTAACTGAAGCTTTCTTT. Translating gives CASSLTGLTEAFF.

V is TRBV19 and J is TRBJ1-4; D uncertain. CDR3 length: 16 residues. V lost 2 bases and J lost 1, with 11 bases in between. Germline CDR1 and CDR2: LNHDA and SQIVND (reference sequence). CDR3 nucleotide sequence: TGTGCCAGTAGTATACGCCGAGAAATAACTAATGAAAAACTGTTTTTT. It yields the protein CASSIRREITNEKLFF.

V usage is TRBV10-3 and J usage is TRBJ2-7, with 13 bases fitting TRBD2. Germline V gene data show CDR1 as ENHRY and CDR2 as SYGVKD. CDR3 length equals 18 residues. Unmatched junction bases numbered 14, after V lost 6 bases and J lost 3 bases. CDR3 sequence reads: CAISRITGTSGNNYEQYF. CDR3 bases: TGTGCCATCAGCAGAATTACCGGGACTAGCGGGAACAACTACGAGCAGTACTTC.

This chain connects TRBV14 to TRBJ2-7; 8 positions match TRBD1. The germline V gene encodes CDR1 SGHDN and CDR2 FVKESK. V lost 1 base and J lost 0; bases outside the gene matches: 11. The CDR3 runs to 18 residues. The CDR3 region has the DNA TGTGCCAGCAGCCAAGGATTCTTCCGGGACAGGTCCTCCTACGAGCAGTACTTC. It is translated as CASSQGFFRDRSSYEQYF.

This chain links TRBV6-8 with TRBJ2-7; 8 positions match TRBD1. Germline-derived CDR1 and CDR2 are MNHGY and SAAAGT. The length of the CDR3 is 13 residues. With 7 bases clipped from V and 2 bases from J, the junction kept 4 bases outside the gene matches. The CDR3 region has the DNA TGTGCCAGCACCCGACAGGGGACCTACGAGCAGTACTTC. Its translation is CASTRQGTYEQYF.

This chain joins TRBV10-1 and TRBJ2-2; D is unresolved. The V gene's germline CDR1 is WNHNN and CDR2 SYGVQD (reference sequence). CDR3 length: 8 amino acids. V shed 10 bases and J shed 6 bases, with 0 bases lying between them. CDR3 sequence (DNA): TGCGCCACCGGGGAGCTGTTTTTT. Protein: CATGELFF.

The chain links TRBV12-5 to TRBJ2-3; D is perhaps TRBD2 (5 bases). The germline V gene has CDR1 LGHNT and CDR2 FRNRAP. This CDR3 is 15 amino acids long. V dropped 6 bases and J dropped 2 bases, with 15 bases sitting between them. This CDR3 is CASGAGVVVTDTQYF. CDR3 nucleotide sequence: TGTGCTAGTGGGGCCGGGGTGGTTGTCACAGATACGCAGTATTTT. Full variable domain (remainder filled in from reference TRBV12-5 and TRBJ2-3): DARVTQTPRHKVTEMGQEVTMRCQPILGHNTVFWYRQTMMQGLELLAYFRNRAPLDDSGMPKDRFSAEMPDATLATLKIQPSEPRDSAVYFCASGAGVVVTDTQYFGPGTRLTVL.